Shown below are 31 T cell receptor beta chains from a single sample sequenced in a study of early T cells in non-severe SARS-CoV-2 infection. MiXCR, run by TCRdb on the 5' RACE reads, gives a single entry per CDR3 protein. Here the sample spans roughly 64,000 distinct CDR3 sequences, around 11% being singletons. Sample: whole blood, taken at baseline. These receptors were taken from an adult who was a healthcare worker with PCR-confirmed SARS-CoV-2 infection or an uninfected control (not recorded which).

This clonotype has more than one count but fewer than ten. The chain uses TRBV12-3 or TRBV12-4 and TRBJ1-5; the D is unclear. V lost 8 bases, J lost 0 bases, and 8 bases lay in between. The CDR3 spans 13 residues. The DNA of the CDR3 is TGTGCCAGCGGGGAATATAGCAATCAGCCCCAGCATTTT. Amino acids: CASGEYSNQPQHF.

J is TRBJ2-3 and V is TRBV11-2; D uncertain. The CDR3 consists of 14 residues. The germline CDR1 and CDR2 sequences are SGHAT and FQNNGV. Between the trimmed V and J ends, which lost 5 bases and 0 bases, there was a span of 9 bases. The CDR3 region has the DNA TGTGCCAGCAGCCTCGCCGGTAGCACAGATACGCAGTATTTT. This translates into CASSLAGSTDTQYF.

The chain uses TRBV10-3 and TRBJ2-7; D possibly corresponds to TRBD1 (6 bases). The length of the CDR3 is 13 residues. Trimming removed 10 bases at V and 2 bases at J, with 15 bases between. Per the germline V gene, CDR1 is ENHRY and CDR2 is SYGVKD. The CDR3 DNA reads TGTGCCACCAGGCTGGGGGACACCTACGAGCAGTACTTC. It encodes CATRLGDTYEQYF.

This clonotype turned up a few times. The chain's CDR3 is CASSSPGQRSPLHF. CDR3 bases: TGTGCCAGCAGCTCCCCGGGACAAAGGTCACCCCTCCACTTT. The chain combines TRBV7-9 with TRBJ1-6, with D possibly TRBD1 on 6 matching bases. V was trimmed by 4 bases and J by 10 bases, leaving 14 bases between them. This CDR3 region has 14 residues. Germline CDR1 is SEHNR and CDR2 is FQNEAQ (reference sequence).

The chain uses TRBV18 and TRBJ1-5, with D uncertain. The germline gives CDR1 KGHSH, CDR2 LQKENI. V was shortened by 2 bases and J by 7 bases, with 6 bases between the two germline ends. CDR3 size: 12 residues. The CDR3 DNA reads as TGTGCCAGCTCACCAGATGGCCAGCCCCAGCATTTT. Its protein product is CASSPDGQPQHF. Combining the CDR3 with reference TRBV18 and TRBJ1-5 gives the whole variable domain NAGVMQNPRHLVRRRGQEARLRCSPMKGHSHVYWYRQLPEEGLKFMVYLQKENIIDESGMPKERFSAEFPKEGPSILRIQQVVRGDSAAYFCASSPDGQPQHFGDGTRLSIL.

The chain combines TRBV19 with TRBJ2-2; D remains unclear. From germline, CDR1 is LNHDA and CDR2 SQIVND (reference sequence). Deletions cut 9 bases from V and 3 bases from J, with 8 bases between. The CDR3 covers 12 residues. CDR3 sequence (DNA): TGTGCCAGCCTACGCTACACCGGGGAGCTGTTTTTT. Its protein is CASLRYTGELFF.

This clonotype was counted at least ten times. V and J are TRBV29-1 and TRBJ2-1; 7 bases are a match to TRBD1. The germline V gene encodes CDR1 SQVTM and CDR2 ANQGSEA. After removal of 4 bases from V and 9 bases from J, the junction contained 12 bases not matched to a gene. The CDR3 totals 14 residues. The chain's CDR3 is CSVARGTETSEQFF. Written as DNA, the CDR3 is TGCAGCGTTGCCAGGGGGACCGAAACTAGTGAGCAGTTCTTC.

This clonotype occurred a few times. The chain links TRBV7-9 to TRBJ1-1; D remains unclear. The CDR3 has 15 residues. The germline V and J ends were trimmed by 5 bases and 3 bases, with 16 bases remaining between them. Germline V gene data show CDR1 as SEHNR and CDR2 as FQNEAQ (reference sequence). Here the CDR3 DNA reads TGTGCCAGCAGCCGTCACGGGGTTCAGGACACTGAAGCTTTCTTT. This gives the protein CASSRHGVQDTEAFF.

This clonotype was seen repeatedly, ten times or more. V is TRBV11-2 and J is TRBJ2-3; 9 positions match TRBD2. V trimming: 2 bases; J trimming: 2 bases; junction bases outside the gene matches: 8. Looked up from germline, CDR1 is SGHAT and CDR2 is FQNNGV. There are 17 residues in the CDR3. The CDR3 region has the DNA TGTGCCAGCAGCTTATCAGCTAGCGGGGCCCTCACAGATACGCAGTATTTT. Translation gives CASSLSASGALTDTQYF.

This clonotype was observed a single time. The junction does not match germline at one end; this may be a read error. The chain has TRBV2 and TRBJ1-1; 9 bases line up with TRBD1. The length of the CDR3 is 13 residues. The V gene's germline CDR1 is SNHLY and CDR2 FYNNEI. The CDR3 reads CASSRDREAEAFF. The CDR3 bases are TGTGCCAGCAGTAGGGACAGGGAGGCTGAAGCATTCTTT.

This clonotype was picked up many times. The rearrangement uses TRBV12-3 or TRBV12-4 and TRBJ2-1; D possibly corresponds to TRBD1 (7 bases). The CDR3 spans 12 residues. The germline V and J ends were trimmed by 6 bases and 10 bases, with 13 bases remaining between them. CDR3 amino acids: CASSPGGLEQFF. The CDR3 DNA reads TGTGCCAGCAGCCCAGGGGGGCTGGAGCAGTTCTTC.

The chain is built from TRBV5-1 and TRBJ2-7; D might be TRBD1 (6 bases). CDR3 length: 13 amino acids. The V gene's germline CDR1 is SGHRS and CDR2 YFSETQ. The germline V and J ends were trimmed by 5 bases and 2 bases, with 11 bases remaining between them. Here the CDR3 reads CASRETGPYEQYF. DNA for the CDR3: TGCGCCAGCAGGGAGACAGGACCCTACGAGCAGTACTTC.

This clonotype was found many times. The J gene is TRBJ2-3, the V gene TRBV6-5, with D hard to call. CDR1 is MNHEY, CDR2 SVGAGI, per germline. This CDR3 has 15 amino acids. V shed 0 bases and J shed 0 bases, with 7 bases lying between them. CDR3 nucleotide sequence: TGTGCCAGCAGTTACTCAGGGCTTAGCACAGATACGCAGTATTTT. As protein: CASSYSGLSTDTQYF.

This clonotype turned up a few times. The chain uses TRBV30 and TRBJ2-7, with D perhaps given as TRBD1 or TRBD2 (6 bases each). This CDR3 has 15 amino acids. V was shortened by 4 bases and J by 3 bases, with 19 bases between the two germline ends. Per the germline V gene, CDR1 is GTSNPN and CDR2 is SVGIG (reference sequence). The chain's CDR3 is CAWTRPLQGGYEQYF. The DNA for the CDR3 is TGTGCCTGGACCCGACCATTACAGGGAGGCTACGAGCAGTACTTC.

A few counts support this clonotype. This chain connects TRBV3-1 to TRBJ1-1; a weak D match, TRBD1 (6 bases). The CDR3 covers 13 residues. The germline V gene encodes CDR1 LGHDT and CDR2 YNNKEL (reference sequence). Trimming shortened V by 8 bases and J by 1 base, and 11 bases separated the two germline ends. CDR3 DNA: TGTGCCAGCGGCACCAGGGGGAACACTGAAGCTTTCTTT. It specifies CASGTRGNTEAFF.

This clonotype was seen repeatedly, ten times or more. J is TRBJ1-1 and V is TRBV2; tentatively, D is TRBD1 (6 bases). The CDR3 runs to 14 residues. Germline-derived CDR1 and CDR2 are SNHLY and FYNNEI. Trimming removed 7 bases from V and 3 bases from J, with 15 bases in between. CDR3 region: CASTTQGFDTEAFF. In nucleotides, the CDR3 is TGTGCCAGCACCACCCAGGGGTTTGACACTGAAGCTTTCTTT.

There are a few counts of this clonotype. The J gene is TRBJ2-3, the V gene TRBV12-3 or TRBV12-4, with TRBD2 identical over 8 bases. The CDR3 totals 14 residues. Trimming took 6 bases from V and 1 from J; bases not matched to a gene: 3. The CDR3 DNA reads TGTGCCAGCAGCGGGCGGGGGGGCACAGATACGCAGTATTTT. The encoded protein is CASSGRGGTDTQYF.

This clonotype has more than one count but fewer than ten. The CDR3 DNA follows: TGTGCCAGCAGCTTAGGCCGGGACAGGGTCTCCTACGAGCAGTACTTC. Its translation: CASSLGRDRVSYEQYF. This chain links TRBV11-2 with TRBJ2-7, with TRBD1 matching over 9 bases. The CDR3 is 16 amino acids. The V segment lost 1 base and the J segment 0 bases; nucleotides outside the gene matches: 4. Germline V gives CDR1 SGHAT, CDR2 FQNNGV.

The rearrangement uses TRBV18 and TRBJ2-3; possibly TRBD1 or TRBD2 for D (7 bases each). There are 15 residues in the CDR3. In germline, CDR1 is KGHSH, CDR2 LQKENI. Trimming shortened V by 2 bases and J by 6 bases, and 15 bases separated the two germline ends. The CDR3 here is CASSPGEGASDTQYF. The CDR3 bases are TGTGCCAGCTCACCAGGGGAGGGGGCATCGGATACGCAGTATTTT.

The rearrangement uses TRBV7-9 and TRBJ1-3; D is unclear. The germline gives CDR1 SEHNR, CDR2 FQNEAQ (reference sequence). This CDR3 is built from 15 residues. V dropped 3 bases and J dropped 2 bases, with 11 bases sitting between them. The CDR3 loop reads CASSLPGRAGNTIYF. The CDR3 nucleotides are TGTGCCAGCAGCTTGCCTGGAAGGGCTGGAAACACCATATATTTT.

The chain recombines TRBV9 with TRBJ2-3; no firm D call. Germline values: CDR1 SGDLS, CDR2 YYNGEE. Trimming took 6 bases from V and 3 from J, leaving 8 bases between them. The CDR3 runs 12 residues. CDR3 bases: TGTGCCAGCAAGTGGATTACAGATACGCAGTATTTT. This gives the protein CASKWITDTQYF.

The chain joins TRBV28 to TRBJ2-7, with a weak D call TRBD1 (6 bases). Trimming cost V 5 bases and J 2 bases, with 13 bases left between them. CDR1 and CDR2 from the germline V gene are MDHEN and SYDVKM. This CDR3 has 14 residues. The CDR3 DNA reads as TGTGCCAGCAGTGGGGGCAAGGGCCCCTACGAGCAGTACTTC. Its protein product is CASSGGKGPYEQYF.

This clonotype was counted only a few times. The rearrangement joins TRBV7-2 to TRBJ2-1, with D perhaps TRBD2 (7 bases). This CDR3 is built from 18 residues. The germline V gene encodes CDR1 SGHTA and CDR2 FQGNSA. V dropped 5 bases and J dropped 4 bases, with 24 bases sitting between them. Here the CDR3 reads CASSPIISAGAMYNEQFF. CDR3 in DNA: TGTGCCAGCAGCCCAATTATTAGTGCGGGGGCTATGTACAATGAGCAGTTCTTC.

This clonotype was recorded many times. This chain uses TRBV11-2 with TRBJ2-7, with unresolved D. Germline values: CDR1 SGHAT, CDR2 FQNNGV. The length of the CDR3 is 13 residues. The V and J ends lost 3 bases and 6 bases respectively, with 12 bases between them. The CDR3 here is CASSFGLAPEQYF. The CDR3 DNA follows: TGTGCCAGCAGCTTCGGCCTCGCCCCCGAGCAGTACTTC.

This clonotype was counted between two and nine times. At one end, the junction sequence differs from germline, possibly due to a read error. The chain combines TRBV19 with TRBJ2-4, with D perhaps matching TRBD2 (6 bases). The germline V gene encodes CDR1 LNHDA and CDR2 SQIVND (reference sequence). The CDR3 extends over 11 amino acids. The CDR3 spells CASSLGLASTF. The CDR3 nucleotides are TGTGCCAGTAGTCTGGGACTCGCCTCGACCTTC.

This clonotype was counted ten times or more. The junction and the germline gene differ at one end; a read error may be behind it. V and J are TRBV20-1 and TRBJ2-5; D is ambiguous. Germline V CDR1 and CDR2: DFQATT, SNEGSKA (reference sequence). The CDR3 is 11 amino acids. CDR3 nucleotide sequence: TGCAGTGTTAGAGCTCCAGAGACCCAGTACTTC. It specifies CSVRAPETQYF.

Of note for this clonotype: One end of the junction varies from germline; a read error may be responsible. V is TRBV9 and J is TRBJ2-1; D perhaps matches TRBD2 (6 bases). CDR1 SGDLS and CDR2 YYNGEE come from the germline V gene. This CDR3 contains 15 residues. The CDR3 is CASSVVGRGYNEQFF. As DNA, the CDR3 is TGTGCCAGCAGCGTAGTCGGGAGAGGTTACAATGAGCAATTCTTC.

This rearrangement joins TRBV4-3 to TRBJ1-1; tentative D call: TRBD1 (6 bases). CDR3 length: 13 residues. In germline, CDR1 is LGHNA, CDR2 YSLEER. Trimming removed 3 bases at V and 7 bases at J, with 12 bases between. This CDR3 reads CASSHYSGVEAFF. CDR3 sequence (DNA): TGCGCCAGCAGCCACTATTCAGGGGTTGAAGCTTTCTTT.

The rearrangement uses TRBV19 and TRBJ1-2, with D unclear. Germline CDR1 is LNHDA and CDR2 is SQIVND (reference sequence). The CDR3 consists of 15 residues. V was shortened by 7 bases and J by 5 bases, with 20 bases between the two germline ends. The CDR3 nucleotides read TGTGCCAGTAAAACGACCCGGGCAGCTCTTTATGGCTACACCTTC. Amino acid sequence: CASKTTRAALYGYTF.

This clonotype was counted ten times or more. This rearrangement joins TRBV27 to TRBJ1-2; maybe TRBD1 (6 bases). The CDR3 loop spans 12 amino acids. Germline loops: CDR1 MNHEY, CDR2 SMNVEV (reference sequence). With 8 bases removed from V and 4 bases from J, the gap between germline ends came to 11 bases. In DNA, the CDR3 is TGTGCCAGCCGGGGGCAGGCCTATGGCTACACCTTC. It yields the protein CASRGQAYGYTF.

CDR3 protein: CASSHWPPKQPSETQYF. CDR3 in DNA: TGTGCCAGCAGCCACTGGCCTCCCAAACAGCCGTCAGAGACCCAGTACTTC. The V gene is TRBV3-1, the J gene TRBJ2-5, with unresolved D. Germline values: CDR1 LGHDT, CDR2 YNNKEL (reference sequence). The V end lost 3 bases, the J end lost 4 bases, and 21 bases lay between the germline ends. The CDR3 is 17 amino acids.